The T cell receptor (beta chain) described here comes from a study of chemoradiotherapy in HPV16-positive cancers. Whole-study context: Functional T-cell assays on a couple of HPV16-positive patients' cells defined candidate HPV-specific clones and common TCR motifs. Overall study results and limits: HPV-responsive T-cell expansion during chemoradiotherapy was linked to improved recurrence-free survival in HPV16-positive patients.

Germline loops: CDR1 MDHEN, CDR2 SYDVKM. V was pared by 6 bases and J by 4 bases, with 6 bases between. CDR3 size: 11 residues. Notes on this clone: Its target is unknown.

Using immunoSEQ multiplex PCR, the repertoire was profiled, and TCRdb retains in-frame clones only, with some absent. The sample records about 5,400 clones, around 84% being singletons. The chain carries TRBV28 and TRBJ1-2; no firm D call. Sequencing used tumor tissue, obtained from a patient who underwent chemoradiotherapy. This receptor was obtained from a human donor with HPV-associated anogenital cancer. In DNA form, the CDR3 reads TGTGCCAGCAGATCTAGCTATGGCTACACCTTC. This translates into CASRSSYGYTF.